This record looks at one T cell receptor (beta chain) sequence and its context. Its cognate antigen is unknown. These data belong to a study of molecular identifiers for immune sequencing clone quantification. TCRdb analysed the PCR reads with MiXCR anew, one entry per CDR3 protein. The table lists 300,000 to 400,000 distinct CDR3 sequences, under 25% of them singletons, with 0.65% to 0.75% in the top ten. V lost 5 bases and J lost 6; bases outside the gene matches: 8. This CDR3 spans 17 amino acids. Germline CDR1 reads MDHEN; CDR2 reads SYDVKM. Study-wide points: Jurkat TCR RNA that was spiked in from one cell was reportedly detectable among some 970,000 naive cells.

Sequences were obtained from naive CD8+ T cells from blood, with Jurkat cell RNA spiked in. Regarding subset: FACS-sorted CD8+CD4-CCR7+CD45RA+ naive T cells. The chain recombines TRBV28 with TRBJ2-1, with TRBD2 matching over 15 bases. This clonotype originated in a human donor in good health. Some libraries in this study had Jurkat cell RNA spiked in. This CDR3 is CASSPRTSGRARNEQFF. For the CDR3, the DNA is TGTGCCAGCAGTCCCCGGACTAGCGGGAGGGCCCGCAATGAGCAGTTCTTC.